This TCR beta chain stems from a study of Ad26.COV2.S vaccination and SARS-CoV-2 variants. Study as a whole: As a participant in COV1001, the donor was in the Ad26.COV2.S trial arm. Each vaccinee took Ad26.COV2.S intramuscularly, once or twice 56 days apart.

Treatment in this sample: about 20 received Ad26.COV2.S at low or high dose, single or two shots; roughly five received placebo; per-sample allocation not given. Material that was analyzed had been drawn on day 63 after the first vaccine or placebo injection. Trimming removed 6 bases from V and 8 bases from J; junction bases left unmatched: 7. Germline-derived CDR1 and CDR2 are SGHRS and YFSETQ. The CDR3 has 14 amino acids. TCRdb's copy holds only in-frame clones and misses some; the assay was immunoSEQ multiplex PCR. The sample holds some 300,000 clones, roughly 86% seen once. The sample consisted of peripheral blood, taken in a trial of Ad26.COV2.S vaccine versus placebo. This TCR was sampled from a person between 18 and 60 years old who received the Ad26.COV2.S COVID-19 vaccine or a placebo. V gene TRBV5-1 combines with J gene TRBJ1-6; 8 nucleotides align to TRBD1. The CDR3 DNA reads TGCGCCAGCAACCTAGGACAGGGTTATTCACCCCTCCACTTT. It encodes CASNLGQGYSPLHF.